The present TCR beta chain was sequenced within a study of response to subunit inactivated influenza vaccine. Looked up from germline, CDR1 is ENHRY and CDR2 is SYGVKD. The CDR3 covers 13 residues. V was cut by 10 bases and J by 0 bases, with 13 bases left in between. Worth noting for this clonotype: No antigen is known for it.

In TCRdb, the RT-PCR reads were re-called with MiXCR into one record per CDR3 protein. Of over 150,000 distinct CDR3 sequences in the sample, roughly a tenth were seen once. The study, taken as a whole, reports: T cells newly recruited by each seasonal influenza vaccination are few, the authors suggested.

The rearrangement joins TRBV10-3 to TRBJ2-7; D is ambiguous. Specimen: CD8+ T cells sorted from PBMCs, collected around 25 months after vaccination. This TCR came from a man aged 50-75 years who received an inactivated influenza vaccine. The CDR3 spells CATQRGNSYEQYF. CDR3 in DNA: TGTGCCACCCAGCGCGGAAACTCCTACGAGCAGTACTTC.